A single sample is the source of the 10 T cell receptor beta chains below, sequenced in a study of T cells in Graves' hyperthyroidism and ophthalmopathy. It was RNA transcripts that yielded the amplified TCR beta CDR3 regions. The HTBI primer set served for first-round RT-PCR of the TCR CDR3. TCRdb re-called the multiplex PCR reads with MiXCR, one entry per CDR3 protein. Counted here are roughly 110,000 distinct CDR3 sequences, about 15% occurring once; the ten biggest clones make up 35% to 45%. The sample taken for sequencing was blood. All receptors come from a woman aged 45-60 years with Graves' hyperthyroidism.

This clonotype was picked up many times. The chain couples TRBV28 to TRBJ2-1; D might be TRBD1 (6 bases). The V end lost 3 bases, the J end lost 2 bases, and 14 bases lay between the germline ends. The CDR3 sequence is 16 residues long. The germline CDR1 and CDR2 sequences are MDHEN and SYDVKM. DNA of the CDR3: TGTGCCAGCAGTTTGAGGGGGAATACTACCTACAATGAGCAGTTCTTC. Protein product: CASSLRGNTTYNEQFF.

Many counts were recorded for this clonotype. Here the CDR3 reads CASSLAGISPLHF. CDR3 nucleotides: TGTGCCAGCAGTTTAGCGGGGATCTCACCCCTCCACTTT. The gene calls are TRBV12-3 or TRBV12-4 and TRBJ1-6; no firm D call. The V end lost 0 bases, the J end lost 10 bases, and 7 bases lay between the germline ends. The CDR3 extends over 13 amino acids.

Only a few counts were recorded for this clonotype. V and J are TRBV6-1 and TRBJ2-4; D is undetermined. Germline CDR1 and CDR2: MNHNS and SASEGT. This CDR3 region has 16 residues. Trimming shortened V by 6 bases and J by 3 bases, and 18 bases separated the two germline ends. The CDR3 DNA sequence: TGTGCCAGCAGCCGTACCTGGTCGGGTGGCAAAAACATTCAGTACTTC. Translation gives CASSRTWSGGKNIQYF.

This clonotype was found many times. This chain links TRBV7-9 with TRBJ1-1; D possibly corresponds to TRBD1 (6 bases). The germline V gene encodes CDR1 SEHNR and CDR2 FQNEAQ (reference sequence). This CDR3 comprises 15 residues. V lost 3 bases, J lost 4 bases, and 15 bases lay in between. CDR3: CASSLEGGAGTEAFF. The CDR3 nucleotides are TGTGCCAGCAGCTTGGAGGGGGGCGCGGGCACTGAAGCTTTCTTT.

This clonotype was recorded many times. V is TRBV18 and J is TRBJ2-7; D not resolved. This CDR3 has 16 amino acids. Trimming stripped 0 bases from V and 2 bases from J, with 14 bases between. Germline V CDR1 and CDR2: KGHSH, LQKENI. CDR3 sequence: CASSPPPGHEAYEQYF. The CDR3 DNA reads TGTGCCAGCTCACCACCACCCGGGCACGAGGCCTACGAGCAGTACTTC.

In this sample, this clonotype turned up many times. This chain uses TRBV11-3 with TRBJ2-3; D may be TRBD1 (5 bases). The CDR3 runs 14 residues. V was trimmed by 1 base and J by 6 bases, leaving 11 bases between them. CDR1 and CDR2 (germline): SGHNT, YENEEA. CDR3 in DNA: TGTGCCAGCAGCTTAGTCGAACAGGAGGATACGCAGTATTTT. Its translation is CASSLVEQEDTQYF.

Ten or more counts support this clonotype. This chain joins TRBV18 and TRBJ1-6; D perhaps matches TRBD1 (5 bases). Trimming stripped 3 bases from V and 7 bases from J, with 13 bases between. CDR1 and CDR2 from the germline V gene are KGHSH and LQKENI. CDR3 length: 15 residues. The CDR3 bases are TGTGCCAGCTCACCGTCCGTGGGGGGGAATTCACCCCTCCACTTT. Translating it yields CASSPSVGGNSPLHF.

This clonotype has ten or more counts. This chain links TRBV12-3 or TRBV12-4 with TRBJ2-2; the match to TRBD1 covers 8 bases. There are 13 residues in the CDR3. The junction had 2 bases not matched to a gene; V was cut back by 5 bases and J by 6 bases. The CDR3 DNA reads TGTGCCAGCAGTCAACAGGGGGCCGGGGAGCTGTTTTTT. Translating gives CASSQQGAGELFF.

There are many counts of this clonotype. The CDR3 nucleotides are TGTGCCAGCAGCCAAGCCGGGGGGTATAGGGGCTACACCTTC. Its protein is CASSQAGGYRGYTF. This chain links TRBV3-1 with TRBJ1-2; maybe TRBD1 (5 bases). The V end was cut by 1 base, the J end by 8 bases, with 14 bases between. The germline V gene encodes CDR1 LGHDT and CDR2 YNNKEL (reference sequence). The CDR3 extends over 14 amino acids.

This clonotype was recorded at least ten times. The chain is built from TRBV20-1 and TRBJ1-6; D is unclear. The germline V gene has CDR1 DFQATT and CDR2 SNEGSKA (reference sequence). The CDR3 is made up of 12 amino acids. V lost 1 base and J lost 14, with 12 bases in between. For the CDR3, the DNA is TGCAGTGCTAGAGCCCTCGGTGGAGCCCTCCACTTT. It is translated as CSARALGGALHF.